This TCR beta chain is drawn from a study of blood T cell repertoires in COVID-19. Whole-study context: There were acute and convalescent COVID-19 samples, and they came from the United States, Italy and Spain. T cells, B-cell-depleted T cells, or PBMCs provided the cDNA or gDNA that served as material.

The length of the CDR3 is 16 residues. V dropped 3 bases and J dropped 0; count of bases not matched to a gene: 3. In germline, CDR1 is SGDLS, CDR2 YYNGEE. Per the authors' pipeline: Amplification of reference gene primers provided the estimated nucleated cell counts. Profiled with immunoSEQ multiplex PCR; TCRdb holds only in-frame clones, not every one. V and J calls and clone size are given by that table; D and trimming were obtained from the DNA. The table has roughly 200,000 clones, approximately 84% seen once. The TCR sequence derives from a woman of 80 years or more with acute or convalescent COVID-19. The source material was peripheral blood. The chain is built from TRBV9 and TRBJ1-6; the match to TRBD1 covers 7 bases. As DNA, the CDR3 is TGTGCCAGCAGCGCACAGGGGAGCTCCTATAATTCACCCCTCCACTTT. Its protein is CASSAQGSSYNSPLHF. The whole variable domain, remainder taken from reference TRBV9 and TRBJ1-6, is DSGVTQTPKHLITATGQRVTLRCSPRSGDLSVYWYQQSLDQGLQFLIQYYNGEERAKGNILERFSAQQFPDLHSELNLSSLELGDSALYFCASSAQGSSYNSPLHFGNGTRLTVT.